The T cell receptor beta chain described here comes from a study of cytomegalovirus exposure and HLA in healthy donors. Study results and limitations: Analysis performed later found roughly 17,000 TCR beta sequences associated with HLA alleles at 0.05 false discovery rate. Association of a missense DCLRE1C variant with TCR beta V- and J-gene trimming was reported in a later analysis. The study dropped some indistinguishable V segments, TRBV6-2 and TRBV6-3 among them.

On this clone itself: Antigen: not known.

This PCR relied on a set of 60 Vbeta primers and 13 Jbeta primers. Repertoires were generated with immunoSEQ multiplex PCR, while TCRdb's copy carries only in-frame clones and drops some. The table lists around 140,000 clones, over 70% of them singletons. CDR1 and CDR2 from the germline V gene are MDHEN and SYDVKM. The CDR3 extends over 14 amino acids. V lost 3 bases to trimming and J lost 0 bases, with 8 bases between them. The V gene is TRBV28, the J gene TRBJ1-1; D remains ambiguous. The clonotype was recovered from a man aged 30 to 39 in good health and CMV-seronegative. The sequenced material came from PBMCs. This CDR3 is CASSFARMNTEAFF. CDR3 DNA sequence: TGTGCCAGCAGTTTTGCGCGGATGAACACTGAAGCTTTCTTT.